This T cell receptor beta chain was recorded in a study of memory B cells and T cells in multiple sclerosis. Findings and limits, study-wide: Normalization was needed because clone-set size differences affected shared clonotype counts.

Notes on this clone: The antigen is not known.

Generated by immunoSEQ multiplex PCR, the TCRdb table keeps only in-frame clones and is missing some. The sample shows 30,000 to 40,000 clones, about 82% of them seen only once. Trimming took 3 bases from V and 8 from J; bases not matched to a gene: 7. This CDR3 contains 14 residues. The germline V gene encodes CDR1 KGHSH and CDR2 LQKENI. Stimulus-free culture yielded autoproliferating CFSE-dim and non-proliferating CFSE-high T cells, each sequenced separately. Pooled replicate wells came from approximately 5x10^7 CFSE-labeled PBMCs cultured 7 days without stimulus. PBMCs were labeled with roughly 0.49 uM CFSE and cultured without exogenous stimuli.

The material sequenced was PBMCs from blood kept in culture. This clonotype was sampled from a human donor with multiple sclerosis. The chain combines TRBV18 with TRBJ1-2, with 9 bases identical to TRBD1. The CDR3 sequence: CASSPGGQGSGYTF. CDR3 in DNA: TGTGCCAGCTCACCCGGAGGACAGGGGAGCGGCTACACCTTC.